The T cell receptor (beta chain) described here comes from a study of shared clonotypes between healthy human individuals. Sequenced by immunoSEQ multiplex PCR; TCRdb stores in-frame clones only, minus some. The repertoire has some 1.5 million clones, roughly 96% of them found once; the top ten carry approximately 1.1%. About this clone: Other DNA sequences from this sample encode an identical CDR3 as well.

The sequenced material came from naive CD4+ T cells sorted from blood. Subset reported: CD45RA+ positively selected. The clonotype originates from a man aged 25-40 years in good health.

The chain's CDR3 is CASSLGDRAPYEQYF. CDR3 DNA: TGTGCCAGCAGCTTAGGTGACAGGGCTCCCTACGAGCAGTACTTC. The chain links TRBV7-9 to TRBJ2-7; 7 bases match TRBD1. Germline V gene data show CDR1 as SEHNR and CDR2 as FQNEAQ (reference sequence). J gave up 2 bases and V 1 base, and 5 bases lay outside the gene matches. The CDR3 is 15 amino acids.